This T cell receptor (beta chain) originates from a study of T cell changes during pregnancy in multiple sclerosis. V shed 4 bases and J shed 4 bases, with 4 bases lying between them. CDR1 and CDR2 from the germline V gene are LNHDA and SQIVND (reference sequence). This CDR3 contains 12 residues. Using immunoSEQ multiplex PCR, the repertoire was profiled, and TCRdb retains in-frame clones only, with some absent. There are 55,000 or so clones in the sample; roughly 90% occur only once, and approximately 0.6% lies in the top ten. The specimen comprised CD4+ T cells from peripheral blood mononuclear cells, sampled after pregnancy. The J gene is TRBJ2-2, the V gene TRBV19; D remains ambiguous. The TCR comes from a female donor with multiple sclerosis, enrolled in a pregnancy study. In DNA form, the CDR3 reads TGTGCCAGTAGTACCTTCACCGGGGAGCTGTTTTTT. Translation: CASSTFTGELFF.